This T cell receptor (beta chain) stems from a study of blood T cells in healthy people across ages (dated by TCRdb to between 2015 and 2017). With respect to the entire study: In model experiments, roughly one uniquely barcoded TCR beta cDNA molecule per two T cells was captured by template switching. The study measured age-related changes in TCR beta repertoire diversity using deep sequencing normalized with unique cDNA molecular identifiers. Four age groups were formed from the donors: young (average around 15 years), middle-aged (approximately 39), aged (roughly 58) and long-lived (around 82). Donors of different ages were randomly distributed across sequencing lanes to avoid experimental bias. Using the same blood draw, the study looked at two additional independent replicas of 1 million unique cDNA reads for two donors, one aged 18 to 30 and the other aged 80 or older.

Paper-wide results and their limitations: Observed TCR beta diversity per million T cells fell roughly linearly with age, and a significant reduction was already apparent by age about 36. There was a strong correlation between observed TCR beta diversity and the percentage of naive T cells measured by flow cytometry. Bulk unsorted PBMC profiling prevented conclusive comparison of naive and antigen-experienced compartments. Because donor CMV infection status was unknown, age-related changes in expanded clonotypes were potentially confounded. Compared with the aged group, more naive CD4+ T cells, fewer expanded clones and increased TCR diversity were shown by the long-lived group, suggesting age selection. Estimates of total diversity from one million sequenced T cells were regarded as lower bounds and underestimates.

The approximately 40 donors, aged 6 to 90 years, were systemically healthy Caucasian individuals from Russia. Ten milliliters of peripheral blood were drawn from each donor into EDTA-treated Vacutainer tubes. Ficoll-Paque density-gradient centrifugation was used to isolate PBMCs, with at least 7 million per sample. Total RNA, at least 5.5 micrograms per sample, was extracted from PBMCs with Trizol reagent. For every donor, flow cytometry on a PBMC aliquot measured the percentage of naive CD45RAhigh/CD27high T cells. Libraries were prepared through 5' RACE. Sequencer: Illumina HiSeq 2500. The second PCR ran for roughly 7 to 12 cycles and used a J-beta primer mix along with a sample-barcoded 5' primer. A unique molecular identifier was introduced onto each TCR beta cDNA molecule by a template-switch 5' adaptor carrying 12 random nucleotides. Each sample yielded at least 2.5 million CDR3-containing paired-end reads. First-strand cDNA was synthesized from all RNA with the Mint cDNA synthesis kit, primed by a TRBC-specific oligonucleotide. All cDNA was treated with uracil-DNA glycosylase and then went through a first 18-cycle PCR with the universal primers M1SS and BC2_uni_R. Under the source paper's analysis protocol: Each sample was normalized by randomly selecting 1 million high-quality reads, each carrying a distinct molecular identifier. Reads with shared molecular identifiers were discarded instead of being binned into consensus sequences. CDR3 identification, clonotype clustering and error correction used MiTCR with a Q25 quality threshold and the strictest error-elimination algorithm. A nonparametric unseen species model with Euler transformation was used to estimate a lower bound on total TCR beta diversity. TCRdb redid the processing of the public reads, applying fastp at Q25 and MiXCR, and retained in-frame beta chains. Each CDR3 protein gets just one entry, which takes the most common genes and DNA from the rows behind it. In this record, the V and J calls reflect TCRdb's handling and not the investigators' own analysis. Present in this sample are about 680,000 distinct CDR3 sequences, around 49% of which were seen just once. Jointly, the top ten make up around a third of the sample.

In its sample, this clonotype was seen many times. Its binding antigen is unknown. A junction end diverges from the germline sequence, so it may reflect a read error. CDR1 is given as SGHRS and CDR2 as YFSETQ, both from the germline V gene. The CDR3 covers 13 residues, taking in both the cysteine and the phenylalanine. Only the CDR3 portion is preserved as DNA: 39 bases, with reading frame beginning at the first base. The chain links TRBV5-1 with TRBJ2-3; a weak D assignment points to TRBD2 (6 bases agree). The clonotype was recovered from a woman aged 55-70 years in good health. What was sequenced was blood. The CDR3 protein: CASSSGSTDTQYF. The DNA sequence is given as TGTGCCAGCAGCAGCGGGAGCACAGATACGCAGTATTTT.